One sample yielded the 8 T cell receptor beta chains listed below, sequenced in a study of identical twins (dated by TCRdb to 2016 to 2017). The library was built by means of 5' RACE. Sequenced using an Illumina HiSeq 2000. The public reads were reprocessed in TCRdb via fastp at Q25 and MiXCR, keeping in-frame beta chains. Rows merge per CDR3 protein into single entries with the most common DNA and genes. For this sample the table gives about 690,000 distinct CDR3 sequences, of which around 20% were detected only once. The top ten clonotypes cover about 4.3% of the sample. This same sample was also taken into another study, of T cells expressing NK-cell markers.

The sequenced sample was PBMCs. These receptor sequences come from a woman younger than 30 in good health.

The table lists this clonotype with many counts. The chain combines TRBV5-1 with TRBJ2-5, with 9 bases identical to TRBD1. The CDR3 contains 14 residues. With V trimmed by 4 bases and J by 4 bases, 5 bases remained unmatched. Germline V gene sequence: CDR1 SGHRS, CDR2 YFSETQ. The CDR3 is CASSTGQGTETQYF. Here the CDR3 DNA reads TGCGCCAGCAGCACGGGACAGGGAACAGAGACCCAGTACTTC.

The sample holds a few counts of this clonotype. This chain uses TRBV12-3 or TRBV12-4 with TRBJ1-5; 10 positions match TRBD1. The CDR3 runs 14 residues. After removal of 6 bases from V and 6 bases from J, the junction contained 5 bases not matched to a gene. Here the CDR3 DNA reads TGTGCCAGCAGAGGACAGGGGGACCTTCAGCCCCAGCATTTT. As protein: CASRGQGDLQPQHF.

The chain couples TRBV12-3 or TRBV12-4 to TRBJ2-2, with unresolved D. The CDR3 contains 13 residues. V was cut by 7 bases and J by 3 bases, with 9 bases left in between. The CDR3 sequence: CASKFSHTGELFF. CDR3 DNA: TGTGCCAGCAAGTTTTCCCACACCGGGGAGCTGTTTTTT.

This chain connects TRBV12-3 or TRBV12-4 to TRBJ2-3; possible D gene TRBD1, 5 bases. This CDR3 spans 13 amino acids. V was cut by 4 bases and J by 4 bases, with 9 bases left in between. The CDR3 here is CASSSGLPDTQYF. For the CDR3, the DNA is TGTGCCAGCAGTTCAGGGTTACCAGATACGCAGTATTTT.

CDR3 sequence reads: CAWSFPGVGVYEQYF. The CDR3 DNA is TGTGCCTGGAGTTTCCCAGGGGTGGGAGTCTACGAGCAGTACTTC. The chain is built from TRBV30 and TRBJ2-7; tentative D call: TRBD1 (6 bases). CDR1 and CDR2 (germline): GTSNPN, SVGIG (reference sequence). This CDR3 has 15 residues. V was shortened by 2 bases and J by 3 bases, with 17 bases between the two germline ends.

The DNA for the CDR3 is TGTGCCAGCAGTTCGGGGAACTCTGGGGCCAACGTCCTGACTTTC. Protein product: CASSSGNSGANVLTF. The chain couples TRBV12-3 or TRBV12-4 to TRBJ2-6, with D perhaps TRBD2 (5 bases). The CDR3 is 15 amino acids. Trimming took 4 bases from V and 0 from J, leaving 7 bases between them.

The rearrangement uses TRBV12-3 or TRBV12-4 and TRBJ2-7; the match to TRBD2 covers 12 bases. This CDR3 region has 18 residues. The V segment lost 5 bases and the J segment 4 bases; nucleotides outside the gene matches: 15. The CDR3 loop reads CASSPDDLAGGPRYEQYF. For the CDR3, the DNA is TGTGCCAGCAGTCCCGACGATCTAGCGGGAGGGCCCAGGTACGAGCAGTACTTC.

This clonotype has at least ten counts. The rearrangement joins TRBV5-5 to TRBJ1-5; D unclear. CDR1 is SGHKS, CDR2 YYEKEE, per germline (reference sequence). The germline V and J ends were trimmed by 4 bases and 2 bases, with 19 bases remaining between them. CDR3 length equals 17 residues. Written as DNA, the CDR3 is TGTGCCAGCAGCACCACGACACGAACGGGAGGCAATCAGCCCCAGCATTTT. Encoded protein: CASSTTTRTGGNQPQHF. Filled out from reference TRBV5-5 and TRBJ1-5, the complete variable domain reads DAGVTQSPTHLIKTRGQQVTLRCSPISGHKSVSWYQQVLGQGPQFIFQYYEKEERGRGNFPDRFSARQFPNYSSELNVNALLLGDSALYLCASSTTTRTGGNQPQHFGDGTRLSIL.